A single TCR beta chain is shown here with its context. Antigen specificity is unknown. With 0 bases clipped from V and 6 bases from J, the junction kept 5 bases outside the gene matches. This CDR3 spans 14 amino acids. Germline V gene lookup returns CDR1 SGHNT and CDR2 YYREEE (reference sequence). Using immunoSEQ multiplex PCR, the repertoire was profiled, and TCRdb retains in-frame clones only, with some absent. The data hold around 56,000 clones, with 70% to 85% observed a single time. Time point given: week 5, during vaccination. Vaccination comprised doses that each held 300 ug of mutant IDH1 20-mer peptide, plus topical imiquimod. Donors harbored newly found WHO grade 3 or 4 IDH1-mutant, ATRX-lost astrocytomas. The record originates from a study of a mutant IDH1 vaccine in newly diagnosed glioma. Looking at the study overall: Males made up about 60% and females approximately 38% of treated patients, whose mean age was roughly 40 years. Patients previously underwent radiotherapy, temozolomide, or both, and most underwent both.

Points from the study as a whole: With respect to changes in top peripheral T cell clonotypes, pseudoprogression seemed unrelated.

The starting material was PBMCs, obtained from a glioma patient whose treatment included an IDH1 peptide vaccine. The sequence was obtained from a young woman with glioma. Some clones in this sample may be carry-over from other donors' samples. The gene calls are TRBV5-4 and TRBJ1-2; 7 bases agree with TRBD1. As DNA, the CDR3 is TGTGCCAGCAGCTTGGCTGGGACAGCAAATGGCTACACCTTC. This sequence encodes CASSLAGTANGYTF.